This is a list of T cell receptor beta chains from one sample in a study of CD8+CD57+ T cells in acquired aplastic anemia. TCRdb fed the reads into MiXCR, producing one record per CDR3 protein. The profile shows roughly 86,000 distinct CDR3 sequences, about 45% of them singletons. The sequencing sample was made of sorted CD4+, CD8+, or CD8+CD57+ T cells (not recorded which) from PBMCs. The receptors originated from a human donor in good health, serving as a control. CDR3s include the opening cysteine and the closing phenylalanine or tryptophan. Each record gives: clone size, D gene, CDR3 length, V gene, J gene, CDR3 protein, CDR3 DNA. A D gene is named only where the DNA matches it firmly. A row's size may be missing; if present it is once, few, many or a size class.

many	-	13	TRBV10-1	TRBJ2-2	CASSGANTGELFF	TGCGCCAGCAGTGGCGCGAACACCGGGGAGCTGTTTTTT
many	TRBD1	18	TRBV5-4	TRBJ1-2	CASSLGTGIPMAPFGYTF	TGTGCCAGCAGCTTAGGGACAGGGATACCTATGGCCCCGTTTGGCTACACCTTC
many	-	9	TRBV7-2	TRBJ1-1	CASSSVLFF	TGTGCCAGCAGCTCCGTTCTTTTCTTT
-	-	15	TRBV6-5	TRBJ1-6	CASSYSIRGNSPLHF	TGTGCCAGCAGTTACTCGATCCGCGGCAATTCACCCCTCCACTTT
-	-	14	TRBV25-1	TRBJ2-3	CASSGEAVTDTQYF	TGTGCCAGCAGCGGGGAAGCTGTCACAGATACGCAGTATTTT
many	-	16	TRBV7-6	TRBJ2-7	CASSPPRADANYEQYF	TGTGCCAGCAGCCCCCCTAGGGCAGACGCGAACTACGAGCAGTACTTC
once	-	14	TRBV7-9	TRBJ1-2	CASSPGVGPHGYTF	TGTGCCAGCAGCCCTGGGGTGGGCCCACATGGCTACACCTTC
-	TRBD2	19	TRBV12-3/TRBV12-4	TRBJ2-7	CASSLGGLAGGPVGDEQYF	TGTGCCAGCAGTTTAGGGGGACTAGCGGGAGGGCCGGTCGGGGACGAGCAGTACTTC
-	TRBD1	12	TRBV20-1	TRBJ1-1	CSARVGDRGAFF	TGCAGTGCCAGAGTGGGGGACAGGGGGGCTTTCTTT
-	-	13	TRBV20-1	TRBJ1-2	CSAGSGFNYGYTF	TGCAGTGCCGGATCGGGCTTCAACTATGGCTACACCTTC
many	-	14	TRBV19	TRBJ1-5	CASSIVGPSQPQHF	TGTGCCAGTAGTATAGTGGGGCCGAGCCAGCCCCAGCATTTT
once	TRBD1	13	TRBV29-1	TRBJ1-2	CSVGQGASYGYTF	TGCAGCGTCGGACAGGGGGCGAGCTATGGCTACACCTTC
many	-	15	TRBV15	TRBJ2-1	CATSRDLQDLHEQFF	TGTGCCACCAGCAGAGATTTACAGGACCTGCATGAGCAGTTCTTC
-	-	12	TRBV29-1	TRBJ1-3	CSVMGAGNTIYF	TGCAGCGTTATGGGGGCCGGAAACACCATATATTTT
many	-	13	TRBV2	TRBJ2-7	CASSENGAYEQYF	TGTGCCAGCAGTGAAAACGGCGCCTACGAGCAGTACTTC
many	TRBD1	14	TRBV6-1	TRBJ2-2	CASRHGTATGELFF	TGTGCCAGCAGACACGGGACAGCAACCGGGGAGCTGTTTTTT
-	-	13	TRBV2	TRBJ1-2	CASTLGTAGGYTF	TGTGCCAGTACCCTAGGGACCGCTGGAGGCTACACCTTC
-	-	14	TRBV29-1	TRBJ1-1	CSVARGGMNTEAFF	TGCAGCGTTGCACGGGGGGGAATGAACACTGAAGCTTTCTTT
-	-	15	TRBV6-2/TRBV6-3	TRBJ2-1	CASSSPLGTHNEQFF	TGTGCCAGCAGTTCCCCCCTCGGAACCCACAATGAGCAGTTCTTC
few	-	16	TRBV25-1	TRBJ1-1	CASGRAGTSSSTEAFF	TGTGCCAGCGGTAGAGCGGGGACATCGAGTAGCACTGAAGCTTTCTTT
-	-	11	TRBV30	TRBJ1-1	CAGDWMAEAFF	TGTGCCGGAGATTGGATGGCTGAAGCTTTCTTT
-	TRBD2	15	TRBV20-1	TRBJ2-3	CSAPTSGGAADTQYF	TGCAGTGCTCCCACTAGCGGGGGGGCCGCAGATACGCAGTATTTT